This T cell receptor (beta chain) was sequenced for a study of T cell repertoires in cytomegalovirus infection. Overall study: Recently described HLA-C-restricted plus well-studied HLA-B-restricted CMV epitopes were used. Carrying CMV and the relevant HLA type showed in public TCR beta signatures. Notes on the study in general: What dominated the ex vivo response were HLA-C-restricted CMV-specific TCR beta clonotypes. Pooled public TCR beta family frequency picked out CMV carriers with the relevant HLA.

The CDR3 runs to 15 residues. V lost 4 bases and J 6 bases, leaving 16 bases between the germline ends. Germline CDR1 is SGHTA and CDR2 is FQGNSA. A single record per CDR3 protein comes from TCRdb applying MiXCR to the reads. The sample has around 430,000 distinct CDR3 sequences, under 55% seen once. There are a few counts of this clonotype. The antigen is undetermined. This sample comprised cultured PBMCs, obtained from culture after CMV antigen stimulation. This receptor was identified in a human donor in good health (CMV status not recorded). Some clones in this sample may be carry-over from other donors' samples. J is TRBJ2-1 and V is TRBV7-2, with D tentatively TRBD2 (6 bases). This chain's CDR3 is CASSSRLGDVNEQFF. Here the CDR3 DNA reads TGTGCCAGCAGCTCCCGACTAGGTGACGTCAATGAGCAGTTCTTC.